The 22 T cell receptor beta chains below all came from one sample that was sequenced in a study of cytomegalovirus exposure and HLA in healthy donors. The PCR had 60 Vbeta and 13 Jbeta primers. TCRdb's copy holds only in-frame clones and misses some; the assay was immunoSEQ multiplex PCR. The table includes some 120,000 clones, roughly 82% detected once. Sequencing was performed on PBMCs. The receptors were gathered from a male donor in good health and CMV-seropositive.

The chain couples TRBV28 to TRBJ1-1; the D gene is possibly TRBD1 (6 bases). Trimming shortened V by 3 bases and J by 3 bases, and 17 bases separated the two germline ends. There are 16 residues in the CDR3. CDR1 and CDR2 from the germline V gene are MDHEN and SYDVKM. The CDR3 protein is CASSFLFRGQYTEAFF. The CDR3 nucleotides are TGTGCCAGCAGTTTTCTGTTCCGGGGACAATACACTGAAGCTTTCTTT. The full variable domain, completed using reference TRBV28 and TRBJ1-1, is DVKVTQSSRYLVKRTGEKVFLECVQDMDHENMFWYRQDPGLGLRLIYFSYDVKMKEKGDIPEGYSVSREKKERFSLILESASTNQTSMYLCASSFLFRGQYTEAFFGQGTRLTVV.

The rearrangement uses TRBV6-5 and TRBJ2-1; 11 nucleotides line up with TRBD1. The CDR3 extends over 15 amino acids. With V trimmed by 1 base and J by 5 bases, 1 base remained unmatched. Germline-derived CDR1 and CDR2 are MNHEY and SVGAGI. CDR3 sequence reads: CASSYLDRGHNEQFF. CDR3 DNA sequence: TGTGCCAGCAGTTACTTGGACAGGGGGCACAATGAGCAGTTCTTC.

The V call is TRBV29-1, the J call TRBJ2-1, with TRBD2 identical over 12 bases. The CDR3 spans 17 residues. The V gene end was trimmed by 3 bases and the J gene end by 8 bases; junction bases not matched to a gene: 14. In germline, CDR1 is SQVTM, CDR2 ANQGSEA. As DNA, the CDR3 is TGCAGCGTTGATTTTCTCCGACTAGCGGGAGTCCGGTATGAGCAGTTCTTC. Translation gives CSVDFLRLAGVRYEQFF.

This clone was observed once. The rearrangement uses TRBV5-4 and TRBJ1-1; 7 positions agree with TRBD1. CDR3 length: 15 amino acids. Germline trimming cut 4 bases from V and 1 base from J; bases unmatched to any gene: 7. The germline gives CDR1 SGHNT, CDR2 YYREEE (reference sequence). The CDR3 DNA reads TGTGCCAGCAGCCTCGCCGGGACAGCGAACACTGAAGCTTTCTTT. Encoded protein: CASSLAGTANTEAFF.

This clone has a handful of counts. The chain is built from TRBV19 and TRBJ2-3; TRBD1 matches 7 bases. Unmatched junction bases numbered 9, after V lost 9 bases and J lost 3 bases. CDR1 LNHDA and CDR2 SQIVND come from the germline V gene (reference sequence). The length of the CDR3 is 14 residues. CDR3 DNA: TGTGCCAGCCGGGACAGAGGCGCGACAGATACGCAGTATTTT. Residues: CASRDRGATDTQYF.

The rearrangement links TRBV27 to TRBJ1-2, with 8 positions matching TRBD1. Germline V gene lookup returns CDR1 MNHEY and CDR2 SMNVEV (reference sequence). Trimming took 1 base from V and 8 from J; bases not matched to a gene: 9. This CDR3 is built from 15 residues. The CDR3 protein is CASSLFAGQGHGYTF. DNA for the CDR3: TGTGCCAGCAGTTTATTCGCCGGACAGGGACACGGCTACACCTTC.

V usage is TRBV7-9 and J usage is TRBJ2-7, with 8 bases lining up with TRBD2. CDR3 length: 17 amino acids. Germline CDR1 SEHNR, CDR2 FQNEAQ (reference sequence). V was clipped by 2 bases and J by 7 bases; unmatched bases: 16. The CDR3 protein is CASSLPLGGEGLGEQYF. The CDR3 nucleotides read TGTGCCAGCAGCTTACCCCTCGGGGGGGAGGGTCTTGGTGAGCAGTACTTC.

V is TRBV19 and J is TRBJ2-1, with 10 bases matching TRBD1. Germline V lookup: CDR1 LNHDA, CDR2 SQIVND (reference sequence). With 4 bases clipped from V and 3 bases from J, the junction kept 6 bases outside the gene matches. The CDR3 runs 16 residues. The CDR3 coding sequence is TGTGCCAGTAGTAGACAGGGGGCCAAAGTCTACAATGAGCAGTTCTTC. It is translated as CASSRQGAKVYNEQFF.

The chain combines TRBV30 with TRBJ2-7; D gene ambiguous. Trimming took 1 base from V and 3 from J, leaving 7 bases between them. The germline V gene has CDR1 GTSNPN and CDR2 SVGIG (reference sequence). The CDR3 runs to 12 residues. The CDR3 region has the DNA TGTGCCTGGAGTGACGCCGGCTACGAGCAGTACTTC. Translating it yields CAWSDAGYEQYF.

This chain links TRBV4-2 with TRBJ1-1; the D is unclear. Trimming pared 2 bases from V and 0 bases from J, leaving 10 bases between. The CDR3 covers 15 residues. CDR1 LGHNA and CDR2 YNFKEQ come from the germline V gene. The CDR3 DNA reads TGTGCCAGCAGCCAACTAACCCGATTGAACACTGAAGCTTTCTTT. The encoded protein is CASSQLTRLNTEAFF.

In nucleotides, the CDR3 is TGTGCCAGTAGATCTGGGGGGGAGTTGACCCACGAGCAGTACTTC. This codes for CASRSGGELTHEQYF. The V and J genes are TRBV19 and TRBJ2-7; 7 bases are a match to TRBD2. After removal of 6 bases from V and 5 bases from J, the junction contained 13 bases not matched to a gene. This CDR3 contains 15 residues. Germline assignment: CDR1 LNHDA and CDR2 SQIVND (reference sequence). The variable domain in full, completed from reference TRBV19 and TRBJ2-7, reads DGGITQSPKYLFRKEGQNVTLSCEQNLNHDAMYWYRQDPGQGLRLIYYSQIVNDFQKGDIAEGYSVSREKKESFPLTVTSAQKNPTAFYLCASRSGGELTHEQYFGPGTRLTVT.

This chain joins TRBV7-3 and TRBJ2-1; 7 positions agree with TRBD1. Germline assignment: CDR1 SGHTA and CDR2 FQGTGA. V trimming: 4 bases; J trimming: 13 bases; junction bases outside the gene matches: 10. This CDR3 comprises 13 residues. Written as DNA, the CDR3 is TGTGCCAGCAGCTCTACAGGGGCGTATATCCAGTTCTTC. The encoded protein is CASSSTGAYIQFF.

In nucleotides, the CDR3 is TGCGCCAGCAGCCAAGGGTCGGCTAGCTCGGGCCACGAGCAGTACTTC. Amino acid sequence: CASSQGSASSGHEQYF. This rearrangement joins TRBV4-3 to TRBJ2-7; D may be TRBD2 (5 bases). This CDR3 region has 16 residues. V was cut by 1 base and J by 5 bases, with 18 bases left in between. The V gene's germline CDR1 is LGHNA and CDR2 YSLEER.

The chain is built from TRBV30 and TRBJ2-3, with 8 bases matching TRBD1. The CDR3 consists of 15 residues. Unmatched junction bases numbered 11, after V lost 3 bases and J lost 6 bases. CDR1 is GTSNPN, CDR2 SVGIG, per germline (reference sequence). The CDR3, as DNA: TGTGCCTGGAGCCAACAGGGGGACGTCTTCGATACGCAGTATTTT. This translates into CAWSQQGDVFDTQYF.

This clone was observed once. The chain recombines TRBV28 with TRBJ2-1, with 7 nucleotides matching TRBD2. After removal of 6 bases from V and 6 bases from J, the junction contained 14 bases not matched to a gene. This CDR3 comprises 16 residues. Germline V lookup: CDR1 MDHEN, CDR2 SYDVKM. The CDR3 DNA reads TGTGCCAGCAGCCTCGTTGGGAGCCCGGGGGGCAATGAGCAGTTCTTC. Its protein is CASSLVGSPGGNEQFF.

V is TRBV5-1 and J is TRBJ2-7, with unresolved D. CDR1 is SGHRS and CDR2 is YFSETQ in the germline V gene. V lost 4 bases to trimming and J lost 3 bases, with 11 bases between them. The CDR3 consists of 13 residues. CDR3 nucleotides: TGCGCCAGCAGCCCGGAGTTTCACTACGAGCAGTACTTC. Translated: CASSPEFHYEQYF.

The J gene is TRBJ2-1, the V gene TRBV27; TRBD2 is a possible D gene (6 bases). This CDR3 has 14 amino acids. The V gene lost 8 bases and the J gene lost 9 bases, with 20 bases spanning the gap. Germline V gene lookup returns CDR1 MNHEY and CDR2 SMNVEV (reference sequence). DNA of the CDR3: TGTGCCAGCGGTCGGGACTCCCAGTATGGTGAGCAGTTCTTC. Translated, it gives CASGRDSQYGEQFF.

The V gene is TRBV7-6, the J gene TRBJ2-5; TRBD2 agrees at 10 bases. Trimming cost V 5 bases and J 5 bases; bases outside gene matches: 11. The CDR3 consists of 16 residues. The germline gives CDR1 SGHVS, CDR2 FNYEAQ. The CDR3 DNA reads TGTGCCAGCAGCCTCCCTCTAGCGGGAGCTCCGGAGACCCAGTACTTC. Its protein is CASSLPLAGAPETQYF. The full variable domain, with the rest looked up from reference TRBV7-6 and TRBJ2-5, is GAGVSQSPRYKVTKRGQDVALRCDPISGHVSLYWYRQALGQGPEFLTYFNYEAQQDKSGLPNDRFSAERPEGSISTLTIQRTEQRDSAMYRCASSLPLAGAPETQYFGPGTRLLVL.

This chain links TRBV4-3 with TRBJ2-3; the D gene is possibly TRBD2 (5 bases). Germline loops: CDR1 LGHNA, CDR2 YSLEER. Between the trimmed V and J ends, which lost 5 bases and 6 bases, there was a span of 24 bases. The CDR3 length is 17 residues. The CDR3 sequence: CASSGSGKNPGKDTQYF. The CDR3 region has the DNA TGCGCCAGCAGCGGGTCGGGGAAGAACCCGGGGAAGGATACGCAGTATTTT.

This clone came up a few times. The rearrangement links TRBV2 to TRBJ2-2; 10 nucleotides align to TRBD2. Germline CDR1 SNHLY, CDR2 FYNNEI. J lost 3 bases, V lost 2 bases, and 3 bases had no gene match. The CDR3 is made up of 16 amino acids. As DNA, the CDR3 is TGTGCCAGCAGTGAACCTAGCGGGAGTTACACCGGGGAGCTGTTTTTT. Its protein product is CASSEPSGSYTGELFF.

The chain is built from TRBV6-5 and TRBJ2-7; 9 bases match TRBD2. Per the germline V gene, CDR1 is MNHEY and CDR2 is SVGAGI. Trimming at V came to 6 bases and at J to 5 bases, leaving 5 bases not matched to a gene. The CDR3 has 13 amino acids. CDR3 nucleotides: TGTGCCAGCAGCCTTACTAGCGGGCACGAGCAGTACTTC. It is translated as CASSLTSGHEQYF.

The V gene is TRBV7-2, the J gene TRBJ1-1; D uncertain. The germline CDR1 and CDR2 sequences are SGHTA and FQGNSA. CDR3 length equals 16 residues. The V and J ends lost 2 bases and 1 base respectively, with 14 bases between them. The CDR3 nucleotides are TGTGCCAGCAGCTTATTGGGCGGGGTTGGGAACACTGAAGCTTTCTTT. It translates to CASSLLGGVGNTEAFF.